The clone carrying this T cell receptor (beta chain) was picked up one time. This sample is drawn from a study of blood T cell repertoires in COVID-19. In the study's own analysis: Using reference gene primer amplification, nucleated cell counts were estimated. This table comes from immunoSEQ multiplex PCR, and its TCRdb copy is limited to in-frame clones, with some not included. V, J and clone size reflect that table, while D and trimming were determined from the DNA. The repertoire has 150,000 to 200,000 clones, around 83% of them found once; the top ten carry 3.6%. Germline V gene sequence: CDR1 SGHAT, CDR2 FQNNGV. The CDR3 covers 13 residues. The V and J ends lost 3 bases and 5 bases respectively, with 7 bases between them.

This clonotype was obtained from a woman in her 50s in a cohort exposed to, infected with or recovered from COVID-19 (not recorded which). This chain connects TRBV11-2 to TRBJ2-2; a weak D match, TRBD2 (5 bases). Sequencing was done on a sample of PBMCs or T cells enriched from blood (not recorded which). CDR3 bases: TGTGCCAGCAGCTTCCGAGGGACCGGGGAGCTGTTTTTT. Residues: CASSFRGTGELFF.